This TCR beta chain emerged from a study of T cell changes during pregnancy in multiple sclerosis (dated by TCRdb to the late 2010s). As for the study more broadly: In women with multiple sclerosis, the researchers looked at how the T cell repertoire shifted as pregnancy progressed.

There are 15 amino acids in the CDR3, from cysteine to phenylalanine inclusive. The entry retains the CDR3 DNA only, 45 bases that are in frame from base 1. Based on the germline V gene, the CDR1 and CDR2 sequences are SNHLY and FYNNEI. Trimmed from V: 7 bases; trimmed from J: 7 bases; junction bases lacking a gene match: 12. Libraries were prepared through the immunoSEQ multiplex PCR assay. As stored in TCRdb, this immuneACCESS dataset retains in-frame rearrangements with V and J assigned. A fraction of the clones does not appear; measured against another copy, unresolved V genes explain less than half of the discrepancy, and the remainder lacks a known reason. The sample table lists about 36,000 clones, roughly 93% of them with a count of one. Of the sample, just over 0.4% is held by the ten largest clones. Remarks on this clone: The antigen it recognizes is unknown. No per-base quality is available; no much larger clone lies one base away.

The origin of this receptor is a female donor with multiple sclerosis, enrolled in a pregnancy study. The specimen comprised CD4+ T cells from peripheral blood mononuclear cells, sampled in the first trimester of pregnancy. The rearranged chain carries TRBV2 and TRBJ2-2; 7 nucleotides in the junction match TRBD1. The DNA sequence is given as TGTGCCAGCACCGTTGGGCAGGGGGTTGTCGGGGAGCTGTTTTTT. The translation is CASTVGQGVVGELFF. The CDR3 plus the reference TRBV2 and TRBJ2-2 genes for the other parts give the full variable domain: EPEVTQTPSHQVTQMGQEVILRCVPISNHLYFYWYRQILGQKVEFLVSFYNNEISEKSEIFDDQFSVERPDGSNFTLKIRSTKLEDSAMYFCASTVGQGVVGELFFGEGSRLTVL.